These 29 T cell receptor beta chains were all obtained from the same sample, sequenced in a study of T cell responses to AZD1222 COVID-19 vaccine. The protocol was immunoSEQ multiplex PCR, while the TCRdb copy is restricted to in-frame clones and leaves out a portion. The sample contains roughly 33,000 clones, more than 75% of which appear only once. The input for sequencing was peripheral blood, taken 28 days after the second AZD1222 dose. The source of these receptors is an adult who received the AZD1222 COVID-19 vaccine.

The V call is TRBV4-1, the J call TRBJ2-1; TRBD2 matches 13 bases. V lost 3 bases to trimming and J lost 7 bases; unmatched junction nucleotides: 6. The CDR3 is 16 amino acids. Germline V CDR1 and CDR2: MGHRA, YSYEKL. The CDR3 DNA follows: TGCGCCAGCAGCCACCAGGGACTAGCGGGGTTGAATGAGCAGTTCTTC. Translation: CASSHQGLAGLNEQFF.

This clone is medium-sized. The rearrangement links TRBV19 to TRBJ1-4, with D hard to call. The germline CDR1 and CDR2 sequences are LNHDA and SQIVND (reference sequence). This CDR3 is 14 amino acids long. The V end lost 3 bases, the J end lost 5 bases, and 10 bases lay between the germline ends. The CDR3 spells CASSISRANEKLFF. The DNA of the CDR3 is TGTGCCAGTAGTATTTCGAGGGCGAATGAAAAACTGTTTTTT.

This chain uses TRBV19 with TRBJ2-1; a possible D gene is TRBD2 (5 bases). Germline V gene sequence: CDR1 LNHDA, CDR2 SQIVND (reference sequence). This CDR3 has 15 amino acids. The V gene lost 6 bases and the J gene lost 4 bases, with 16 bases spanning the gap. The CDR3 DNA reads TGTGCCAGTAGCCCTATATCATCGGGGTACAATGAGCAGTTCTTC. This sequence encodes CASSPISSGYNEQFF.

This clone has only one observation. This chain joins TRBV5-1 and TRBJ2-3; D gene unclear. The CDR3 is made up of 15 amino acids. Germline V gene data show CDR1 as SGHRS and CDR2 as YFSETQ. V lost 4 bases, J lost 4 bases, and 16 bases lay in between. CDR3 in amino acids: CASSVTGLRADTQYF. CDR3 bases: TGCGCCAGCAGCGTAACGGGCCTTAGAGCAGATACGCAGTATTTT. Together with reference TRBV5-1 and TRBJ2-3, the CDR3 gives the full variable domain: KAGVTQTPRYLIKTRGQQVTLSCSPISGHRSVSWYQQTPGQGLQFLFEYFSETQRNKGNFPGRFSGRQFSNSRSEMNVSTLELGDSALYLCASSVTGLRADTQYFGPGTRLTVL.

The chain is built from TRBV6-4 and TRBJ2-2; TRBD2 aligns across 10 bases. Unmatched junction bases numbered 10, after V lost 7 bases and J lost 5 bases. Germline V gene data show CDR1 as MRHNA and CDR2 as SNTAGT. This CDR3 is built from 16 residues. The CDR3 coding sequence is TGTGCCAGCAATCTACGAGCGGGAGGGTGGACCGGGGAGCTGTTTTTT. It is translated as CASNLRAGGWTGELFF.

The V and J genes are TRBV28 and TRBJ2-5; D is uncertain. CDR3 size: 11 residues. V was shortened by 2 bases and J by 6 bases, with 4 bases between the two germline ends. CDR1 and CDR2 (germline): MDHEN, SYDVKM. CDR3 amino acids: CASSLMQTQYF. DNA of the CDR3: TGTGCCAGCAGTTTAATGCAGACCCAGTACTTC.

CDR3 nucleotide sequence: TGTGCCTGGAGGCCGGACAGGGGGCGAGTAATCTATGGCTACACCTTC. It codes for CAWRPDRGRVIYGYTF. The chain joins TRBV30 to TRBJ1-2, with TRBD1 identical over 11 bases. Germline V lookup: CDR1 GTSNPN, CDR2 SVGIG (reference sequence). The trim removed 3 bases at V and 4 bases at J, leaving 10 bases unmatched. The CDR3 consists of 16 residues.

The J gene is TRBJ1-1, the V gene TRBV5-1; TRBD1 might be the D (5 bases). V lost 2 bases to trimming and J lost 4 bases, with 15 bases between them. The germline CDR1 and CDR2 sequences are SGHRS and YFSETQ. The CDR3 sequence is 15 residues long. CDR3 nucleotide sequence: TGCGCCAGCAGCTTATCAGGTAGTGGGGGCACTGAAGCTTTCTTT. This translates into CASSLSGSGGTEAFF.

This clone occurred once. The CDR3, as DNA: TGTGCCAGCTCACCACCGTCGGGGGGGAGGAATCAGCCCCAGCATTTT. Its translation is CASSPPSGGRNQPQHF. The gene calls are TRBV18 and TRBJ1-5, with D possibly TRBD1 on 5 matching bases. The germline gives CDR1 KGHSH, CDR2 LQKENI. Trimming shortened V by 0 bases and J by 4 bases, and 13 bases separated the two germline ends. The CDR3 runs 16 residues.

In this sample, this clone turned up once. V is TRBV5-1 and J is TRBJ2-1; 11 positions agree with TRBD1. Germline-derived CDR1 and CDR2 are SGHRS and YFSETQ. The CDR3 length is 16 residues. Trimming at V came to 4 bases and at J to 8 bases, leaving 11 bases not matched to a gene. CDR3 region: CASSLMAGTGGDEQFF. The CDR3 DNA reads TGCGCCAGCAGCCTAATGGCCGGGACAGGGGGTGATGAGCAGTTCTTC.

The V and J genes are TRBV7-2 and TRBJ1-6; possible D gene TRBD1, 5 bases. Germline V gene data show CDR1 as SGHTA and CDR2 as FQGNSA. V shed 5 bases and J shed 7 bases, with 12 bases lying between them. This CDR3 is 14 amino acids long. The CDR3 loop is CASSHAGQNSPLHF. CDR3 nucleotides: TGTGCCAGCAGCCACGCAGGGCAAAATTCACCCCTCCACTTT.

V gene TRBV7-3 combines with J gene TRBJ1-5; D uncertain. There are 13 residues in the CDR3. Germline V gives CDR1 SGHTA, CDR2 FQGTGA. The V gene lost 0 bases and the J gene lost 5 bases, with 5 bases spanning the gap. CDR3 loop: CASSLTVDQPQHF. CDR3 DNA: TGTGCCAGCAGCTTAACGGTTGATCAGCCCCAGCATTTT.

This rearrangement joins TRBV25-1 to TRBJ2-3; D might be TRBD1 or TRBD2, each matching 5 bases. V lost 6 bases, J lost 3 bases, and 10 bases lay in between. Germline CDR1 MGHDK, CDR2 SYGVNS. The CDR3 has 13 residues. The CDR3 region is CASRGTETDTQYF. DNA for the CDR3: TGTGCCAGCAGGGGGACGGAAACAGATACGCAGTATTTT.

This rearrangement joins TRBV4-2 to TRBJ2-5; 7 bases match TRBD1. Germline V gene data show CDR1 as LGHNA and CDR2 as YNFKEQ. This CDR3 is built from 16 residues. Germline trimming cut 4 bases from V and 5 bases from J; bases unmatched to any gene: 13. CDR3 residues: CASSPHPRGLEETQYF. CDR3 DNA: TGTGCCAGCAGCCCGCACCCGAGGGGGCTGGAGGAGACCCAGTACTTC.

The rearrangement uses TRBV2 and TRBJ2-5; TRBD1 is a possible D gene (6 bases). CDR3 length: 14 amino acids. CDR1 SNHLY and CDR2 FYNNEI come from the germline V gene. The ends were cut back, 5 bases at V and 1 base at J, with 11 bases in the middle. This CDR3 is CASSSQGRQETQYF. CDR3 DNA sequence: TGTGCCAGCAGTTCTCAGGGGCGCCAAGAGACCCAGTACTTC.

The rearrangement uses TRBV19 and TRBJ1-1; no definite D call. CDR3 length equals 14 residues. Germline CDR1 LNHDA, CDR2 SQIVND (reference sequence). Trimming stripped 5 bases from V and 0 bases from J, with 10 bases between. The chain's CDR3 is CASSSLLLNTEAFF. For the CDR3, the DNA is TGTGCCAGTAGTTCCCTCCTCCTGAACACTGAAGCTTTCTTT.

The chain combines TRBV7-3 with TRBJ2-2; D ambiguous. Per the germline V gene, CDR1 is SGHTA and CDR2 is FQGTGA. Deletions cut 4 bases from V and 0 bases from J, with 9 bases between. The CDR3 consists of 15 residues. CDR3 nucleotides: TGTGCCAGCAGCTCCGATGGGCCGAACACCGGGGAGCTGTTTTTT. Protein sequence: CASSSDGPNTGELFF.

This clone has more than one count but fewer than ten. V and J are TRBV4-1 and TRBJ2-7, with 8 positions matching TRBD1. V lost 5 bases and J lost 4; bases outside the gene matches: 10. CDR1 is MGHRA, CDR2 YSYEKL, per germline. The CDR3 runs to 15 residues. The CDR3 reads CASSSKGDRLYEQYF. In DNA, the CDR3 is TGCGCCAGCAGCTCTAAAGGGGACAGGTTGTACGAGCAGTACTTC.

J is TRBJ1-1 and V is TRBV11-2; D possibly corresponds to TRBD1 (5 bases). V shed 1 base and J shed 8 bases, with 14 bases lying between them. In germline, CDR1 is SGHAT, CDR2 FQNNGV. This CDR3 has 14 amino acids. The CDR3 is CASSLAGRPGEAFF. CDR3 sequence (DNA): TGTGCCAGCAGCTTAGCGGGCAGACCAGGGGAAGCTTTCTTT. Drawing the rest from reference TRBV11-2 and TRBJ1-1, the complete variable domain is EAGVAQSPRYKIIEKRQSVAFWCNPISGHATLYWYQQILGQGPKLLIQFQNNGVVDDSQLPKDRFSAERLKGVDSTLKIQPAKLEDSAVYLCASSLAGRPGEAFFGQGTRLTVV.

The rearrangement joins TRBV14 to TRBJ2-5; the match to TRBD1 covers 8 bases. This CDR3 has 13 amino acids. Unmatched junction bases numbered 4, after V lost 6 bases and J lost 4 bases. Germline CDR1 SGHDN, CDR2 FVKESK. The CDR3 spells CASRRTGLETQYF. The CDR3 nucleotides read TGTGCCAGCAGGCGGACAGGGCTAGAGACCCAGTACTTC.

This clone came up a few times. The rearrangement links TRBV13 to TRBJ2-7; TRBD1 matches at 7 bases. CDR1 PRHDT and CDR2 FYEKMQ come from the germline V gene (reference sequence). This CDR3 contains 15 residues. The V and J ends lost 2 bases and 5 bases, in that order; junction bases with no gene match: 9. The CDR3 DNA reads TGTGCCAGCAGCTTAAACCCCGAGGGGGCAAACGAGCAGTACTTC. Translated, it gives CASSLNPEGANEQYF.

This chain connects TRBV7-2 to TRBJ1-6; the D is unclear. V shed 0 bases and J shed 9 bases, with 12 bases lying between them. Germline V gene lookup returns CDR1 SGHTA and CDR2 FQGNSA. The CDR3 covers 15 residues. In DNA, the CDR3 is TGTGCCAGCAGCTTAGCGCGCAGGTCCGGTTCACCCCTCCACTTT. Translated: CASSLARRSGSPLHF.

This chain links TRBV3-1 (or the pseudogene TRBV3-2) with TRBJ2-5; 9 nucleotides agree with TRBD1. V shed 1 base and J 1 base; nucleotides not matched to a gene: 7. CDR3 length equals 17 residues. Per the germline V gene, CDR1 is LGHDT and CDR2 is YNNKEL (reference sequence). CDR3 residues: CASSQAGTGTTQETQYF. DNA of the CDR3: TGTGCCAGCAGCCAAGCAGGGACAGGGACGACCCAAGAGACCCAGTACTTC.

This chain uses TRBV11-2 with TRBJ2-7, with 7 positions matching TRBD1. The CDR3 runs to 14 residues. V lost 5 bases, J lost 0 bases, and 4 bases stayed unmatched. Germline CDR1 reads SGHAT; CDR2 reads FQNNGV. This CDR3 reads CASSRGQSSYEQYF. The CDR3 DNA is TGTGCCAGCAGCCGGGGACAGTCCTCCTACGAGCAGTACTTC.

This chain links TRBV7-9 with TRBJ1-1; D remains ambiguous. V lost 1 base to trimming and J lost 4 bases, with 4 bases between them. Germline lookup yields CDR1 SEHNR and CDR2 FQNEAQ (reference sequence). The CDR3 is 12 residues long. This CDR3 is CASSLDFTEAFF. In DNA, the CDR3 is TGTGCCAGCAGCTTAGATTTCACTGAAGCTTTCTTT.

There are a few counts of this clone. V and J are TRBV5-6 and TRBJ2-5, with 8 bases lining up with TRBD1. After removal of 2 bases from V and 1 base from J, the junction contained 7 bases not matched to a gene. CDR1 and CDR2 (germline): SGHDT, YYEEEE. The CDR3 length is 16 residues. CDR3 DNA: TGTGCCAGCAGCTTTCCGGACAGGGTAGGCCAAGAGACCCAGTACTTC. Protein product: CASSFPDRVGQETQYF.

The rearrangement joins TRBV6-2 or TRBV6-3 to TRBJ2-3; no clear D gene. Trimming removed 3 bases at V and 4 bases at J, with 17 bases between. Germline values: CDR1 MNHEY, CDR2 SVGEGT. The CDR3 runs 16 residues. This CDR3 reads CASSYPELANADTQYF. The CDR3 nucleotides read TGTGCCAGCAGTTATCCGGAGCTGGCTAACGCAGATACGCAGTATTTT.

This chain connects TRBV19 to TRBJ1-1, with TRBD1 matching over 7 bases. The CDR3 length is 14 residues. Germline CDR1 reads LNHDA; CDR2 reads SQIVND (reference sequence). V lost 6 bases, J lost 7 bases, and 11 bases stayed unmatched. CDR3 nucleotide sequence: TGTGCCAGTAGCCGGGAGACAGGGTCCTATGAAGCTTTCTTT. Amino acid sequence: CASSRETGSYEAFF.

The chain carries TRBV24-1 and TRBJ2-1; 10 nucleotides line up with TRBD2. The CDR3 spans 15 residues. The trim removed 7 bases at V and 8 bases at J, leaving 10 bases unmatched. Germline V lookup: CDR1 KGHDR, CDR2 SFDVKD. The CDR3 sequence: CATSSTSGRSDEQFF. The CDR3 bases are TGTGCCACCAGCTCGACTAGCGGGCGTTCTGATGAGCAGTTCTTC.